The 16 T cell receptor beta chains below all came from one sample that was sequenced in a study of a mutant IDH1 vaccine in newly diagnosed glioma. Time point reported: week 5, during vaccination. What each vaccine dose contained was 300 ug of mutant IDH1 20-mer peptide, accompanied by topical imiquimod. The data were produced by immunoSEQ multiplex PCR, yet TCRdb's version contains in-frame clones alone and is incomplete. This sample carries about 30,000 clones, about 90% of them seen once, and the ten largest clones take about 3.1%. No antigens are known for them. This material consisted of peripheral blood mononuclear cells (PBMCs), taken from a glioma patient whose treatment included an IDH1 peptide vaccine. These receptors all stem from a woman between 40 and 55 years old with glioma. Some clones in this sample may be carry-over from other donors' samples.

This chain links TRBV29-1 with TRBJ2-3; TRBD1 matches 10 bases. The CDR3 totals 10 residues. V gave up 7 bases and J gave up 12 bases; unmatched junction bases: 4. CDR1 is SQVTM, CDR2 ANQGSEA, per germline. The CDR3 nucleotides read TGCAGCGCACAGACAGGGGGCCAGTATTTT. It is translated as CSAQTGGQYF.

This clone was recorded a few times. The chain recombines TRBV11-3 with TRBJ2-7; 7 nucleotides match TRBD2. This CDR3 comprises 15 residues. Germline-derived CDR1 and CDR2 are SGHNT and YENEEA. V was clipped by 1 base and J by 5 bases; unmatched bases: 8. CDR3 nucleotides: TGTGCCAGCAGCTTAGGCGGGAGCGGAGGAAACGAGCAGTACTTC. Translation gives CASSLGGSGGNEQYF.

The chain links TRBV27 to TRBJ2-7; D is possibly TRBD1 (6 bases). Germline V gives CDR1 MNHEY, CDR2 SMNVEV (reference sequence). V lost 5 bases and J 3 bases, leaving 11 bases between the germline ends. The CDR3 is made up of 13 amino acids. This CDR3 reads CASSVGTFYEQYF. CDR3 sequence (DNA): TGTGCCAGCAGTGTCGGGACATTCTACGAGCAGTACTTC.

The sample holds one count of this clone. The chain couples TRBV6-4 to TRBJ2-1; D may be TRBD1 or TRBD2 (5 bases each). The CDR3 sequence is 12 residues long. V was trimmed by 8 bases and J by 7 bases, leaving 12 bases between them. Germline V gene lookup returns CDR1 MRHNA and CDR2 SNTAGT. DNA of the CDR3: TGTGCCAGCGGGGGTCCGGGGAATGAGCAGTTCTTC. It is translated as CASGGPGNEQFF.

In this sample, this clone turned up once. V and J are TRBV28 and TRBJ2-7; TRBD2 aligns across 9 bases. The germline gives CDR1 MDHEN, CDR2 SYDVKM. The CDR3 contains 14 residues. J lost 1 base, V lost 7 bases, and 5 bases had no gene match. CDR3 sequence reads: CASTPTSGSYEQYF. For the CDR3, the DNA is TGTGCCAGCACTCCGACTAGCGGTTCCTACGAGCAGTACTTC.

The V and J genes are TRBV5-1 and TRBJ2-7; the match to TRBD2 covers 11 bases. The CDR3 runs to 15 residues. Trimming took 3 bases from V and 4 from J; bases not matched to a gene: 6. Germline V gene lookup returns CDR1 SGHRS and CDR2 YFSETQ. CDR3 DNA: TGCGCCAGCAGCTCCAGGACTAGCGGGCATTACGAGCAGTACTTC. It specifies CASSSRTSGHYEQYF.

The chain is built from TRBV6-6 and TRBJ1-6, with 9 nucleotides matching TRBD1. The CDR3 is 15 residues long. CDR1 is MNHNY and CDR2 is SVGAGI in the germline V gene (reference sequence). Losses at the gene ends were 5 bases for V and 13 bases for J; bases not matched to a gene: 12. The DNA of the CDR3 is TGTGCCAGCAGTCCCTACACGGACAGGGGTTCCCCCCTCCACTTT. It specifies CASSPYTDRGSPLHF.

V usage is TRBV6-4 and J usage is TRBJ2-3; 7 positions agree with TRBD2. Trimming removed 5 bases from V and 4 bases from J; junction bases left unmatched: 9. The CDR3 loop spans 15 amino acids. Germline lookup yields CDR1 MRHNA and CDR2 SNTAGT. The CDR3 DNA is TGTGCCAGCAGTCAAGCAGCGGGGATGGCAGATACGCAGTATTTT. It encodes CASSQAAGMADTQYF.

J is TRBJ2-7 and V is TRBV7-9, with 9 nucleotides matching TRBD1. Germline V lookup: CDR1 SEHNR, CDR2 FQNEAQ (reference sequence). The CDR3 spans 15 residues. V lost 5 bases and J lost 2; bases outside the gene matches: 7. CDR3 DNA: TGTGCCAGCAGCCGGACAGGGGCCAACCCCTACGAGCAGTACTTC. This translates into CASSRTGANPYEQYF.

The CDR3 loop is CASRPAGVADTQYF. In DNA, the CDR3 is TGCGCCAGCCGCCCAGCGGGAGTGGCAGATACGCAGTATTTT. The chain couples TRBV10-2 to TRBJ2-3, with 8 bases fitting TRBD2. Trimming removed 8 bases from V and 4 bases from J; junction bases left unmatched: 8. The CDR3 sequence is 14 residues long. The germline V gene has CDR1 WSHSY and CDR2 SAAADI.

This clone occurred a few times. The chain couples TRBV7-9 to TRBJ1-2; no reliable D call. CDR1 and CDR2 from the germline V gene are SEHNR and FQNEAQ (reference sequence). CDR3 size: 11 residues. The V and J ends lost 3 bases and 4 bases respectively, with 3 bases between them. This CDR3 reads CASSFSYGYTF. CDR3 DNA sequence: TGTGCCAGCAGCTTTAGCTATGGCTACACCTTC. Filled out from reference TRBV7-9 and TRBJ1-2, the complete variable domain reads DTGVSQNPRHKITKRGQNVTFRCDPISEHNRLYWYRQTLGQGPEFLTYFQNEAQLEKSRLLSDRFSAERPKGSFSTLEIQRTEQGDSAMYLCASSFSYGYTFGSGTRLTVV.

V and J are TRBV25-1 and TRBJ2-3; a possible D gene is TRBD1 (5 bases). CDR1 and CDR2 from the germline V gene are MGHDK and SYGVNS. The V end lost 0 bases, the J end lost 2 bases, and 12 bases lay between the germline ends. The CDR3 contains 16 residues. The CDR3 protein is CASSEYPGSPTDTQYF. CDR3 DNA sequence: TGTGCCAGCAGTGAATACCCAGGGTCCCCCACAGATACGCAGTATTTT. Based on the CDR3 plus reference TRBV25-1 and TRBJ2-3, the full variable domain is EADIYQTPRYLVIGTGKKITLECSQTMGHDKMYWYQQDPGMELHLIHYSYGVNSTEKGDLSSESTVSRIRTEHFPLTLESARPSHTSQYLCASSEYPGSPTDTQYFGPGTRLTVL.

The chain carries TRBV4-3 and TRBJ2-7, with 8 bases fitting TRBD1. CDR1 and CDR2 (germline): LGHNA, YSLEER. CDR3 length equals 14 residues. The junction had 5 bases not matched to a gene; V was cut back by 4 bases and J by 3 bases. CDR3 coding DNA: TGCGCCAGCAGCCCGGGACAGGCGGACTACGAGCAGTACTTC. Protein sequence: CASSPGQADYEQYF.

CDR3 in DNA: TGCAGCGTTGGGGGGGTCGCCGAGGGGGCCAACGTCCTGACTTTC. This translates into CSVGGVAEGANVLTF. This chain uses TRBV29-1 with TRBJ2-6, with D maybe TRBD2 (6 bases). This CDR3 comprises 15 residues. V was trimmed by 4 bases and J by 4 bases, leaving 14 bases between them. Germline V gives CDR1 SQVTM, CDR2 ANQGSEA.

The chain combines TRBV7-9 with TRBJ2-1, with TRBD2 matching 7 bases. CDR1 and CDR2 (germline): SEHNR, FQNEAQ (reference sequence). CDR3 size: 16 residues. Unmatched junction bases numbered 9, after V lost 7 bases and J lost 0 bases. The CDR3 region has the DNA TGTGCCAGCACTCCCCCGGGCGGGAGCTCCTACAATGAGCAGTTCTTC. Translated: CASTPPGGSSYNEQFF.

On this clone: Its ends do not fully match the called genes, so a read error is possible. The same CDR3 also results from other DNA sequences found in this sample. This chain links TRBV15 with TRBJ2-3, with D possibly being TRBD2 (5 bases). There are 13 residues in the CDR3. Germline values: CDR1 LNHNV, CDR2 YYDKDF (reference sequence). In nucleotides, the CDR3 is TGTGCCACCAGCGGGAGAGTCACAGATACGCAATATTTT. This encodes CATSGRVTDTQYF.